These 26 T cell receptor beta chains came from one sample sequenced in a study of blood T cell repertoires in COVID-19 (TCRdb year 2020). Library method: the immunoSEQ multiplex PCR assay. Entries here come from immuneACCESS through TCRdb and include only in-frame sequences with V and J called. Some clones fail to appear in such tables; in the studies checked, an unresolved V gene covers under half of the shortfall, and the cause of the remainder is unknown. The sample table shows 150,000 or so clones, and approximately 91% are seen once. The top ten constitute 2% to 3% of the sample. The sequencing sample was made of peripheral blood. These TCRs come from a woman aged 70 to 79 with acute or convalescent COVID-19.

This chain connects TRBV28 to TRBJ1-1, with D uncertain. V lost 1 base and J lost 0, with 9 bases in between. CDR1 is MDHEN and CDR2 is SYDVKM in the germline V gene. This CDR3 comprises 15 residues. DNA for the CDR3: TGTGCCAGCAGTTTATTCAGACTTATGAACACTGAAGCTTTCTTT. It specifies CASSLFRLMNTEAFF.

The chain employs TRBV7-9 and TRBJ1-1; D gene unclear. Trimming removed 0 bases from V and 7 bases from J, with 6 bases in between. From germline, CDR1 is SEHNR and CDR2 FQNEAQ (reference sequence). This CDR3 is built from 12 residues. CDR3 region: CASSLAENEAFF. Here the CDR3 DNA reads TGTGCCAGCAGCTTAGCTGAGAATGAAGCTTTCTTT. The variable domain in full, with the rest retrieved from reference TRBV7-9 and TRBJ1-1, is DTGVSQNPRHKITKRGQNVTFRCDPISEHNRLYWYRQTLGQGPEFLTYFQNEAQLEKSRLLSDRFSAERPKGSFSTLEIQRTEQGDSAMYLCASSLAENEAFFGQGTRLTVV.

This sequence joins TRBV4-2 and TRBJ2-7, with 8 bases fitting TRBD1. CDR3 length: 16 residues. Germline V gene lookup returns CDR1 LGHNA and CDR2 YNFKEQ. Trimming removed 8 bases from V and 3 bases from J; junction bases left unmatched: 15. The CDR3 coding sequence is TGTGCCAGCGCAGGGCCGGAAGGCAGGGGGCGCTACGAGCAGTACTTC. Its protein is CASAGPEGRGRYEQYF.

The rearrangement joins TRBV16 to TRBJ2-1, with D hard to call. CDR1 is KGHSY, CDR2 FQNENV, per germline. The germline V and J ends were trimmed by 4 bases and 1 base, with 11 bases remaining between them. CDR3 length: 15 amino acids. Here the CDR3 DNA reads TGTGCCAGCAGCCCTCTAGTACATTCCTACAATGAGCAGTTCTTC. Its translation is CASSPLVHSYNEQFF.

This clone was seen a single time. The chain combines TRBV6-2 or TRBV6-3 with TRBJ1-5; D uncertain. CDR3 length equals 15 residues. The germline V and J ends were trimmed by 2 bases and 3 bases, with 11 bases remaining between them. Per germline, CDR1 MNHEY and CDR2 SVGEGT. The CDR3 nucleotides are TGTGCCAGCAGTTACCTTGGAGGGTACAATCAGCCCCAGCATTTT. It yields the protein CASSYLGGYNQPQHF.

The V call is TRBV29-1, the J call TRBJ1-2, with TRBD1 matching 7 bases. Germline V gene lookup returns CDR1 SQVTM and CDR2 ANQGSEA. J lost 8 bases, V lost 2 bases, and 8 bases had no gene match. The CDR3 has 13 amino acids. In nucleotides, the CDR3 is TGCAGCGTTGAATCAGGGGGGAATGAAGGCTACACCTTC. This encodes CSVESGGNEGYTF.

The V gene is TRBV9, the J gene TRBJ2-4, with 8 bases identical to TRBD2. J lost 12 bases, V lost 3 bases, and 5 bases had no gene match. CDR1 is SGDLS and CDR2 is YYNGEE in the germline V gene. The CDR3 is 12 amino acids. Written as DNA, the CDR3 is TGTGCCAGCAGCGCGTCGGGGGGGCATCAGTACTTC. This gives the protein CASSASGGHQYF.

This clone has a single count. This chain connects TRBV9 to TRBJ1-2; TRBD1 matches at 9 bases. V shed 4 bases, J shed 2 bases, and the junction held 9 bases outside the gene matches. This CDR3 contains 16 residues. Per the germline V gene, CDR1 is SGDLS and CDR2 is YYNGEE. Written as DNA, the CDR3 is TGTGCCAGCAGCTCACGTATCGGACAGGGGAACTATGGCTACACCTTC. It is translated as CASSSRIGQGNYGYTF.

The chain couples TRBV7-2 to TRBJ2-1; 13 bases agree with TRBD2. The CDR3 totals 17 residues. The trim removed 5 bases at V and 2 bases at J, leaving 6 bases unmatched. Germline-derived CDR1 and CDR2 are SGHTA and FQGNSA. The DNA for the CDR3 is TGTGCCAGCAGCCCGAGAGGACTAGCGGGGGCCTACAATGAGCAGTTCTTC. Residues: CASSPRGLAGAYNEQFF.

V is TRBV7-8 and J is TRBJ2-3, with 10 bases matching TRBD1. From germline, CDR1 is SGHVS and CDR2 FQNEAQ. The CDR3 length is 16 residues. With 5 bases clipped from V and 0 bases from J, the junction kept 5 bases outside the gene matches. The CDR3 sequence is CASSVDRGRSTDTQYF. CDR3 bases: TGTGCCAGCAGCGTCGACAGGGGGCGAAGCACAGATACGCAGTATTTT.

The chain has TRBV11-2 and TRBJ2-7, with D tentatively TRBD2 (6 bases). This CDR3 contains 13 residues. Germline values: CDR1 SGHAT, CDR2 FQNNGV. V dropped 1 base and J dropped 4 bases, with 8 bases sitting between them. Written as DNA, the CDR3 is TGTGCCAGCAGCTTAGTGGGGGGATACGAGCAGTACTTC. Its translation is CASSLVGGYEQYF.

The V gene is TRBV5-1, the J gene TRBJ1-6; the D is unclear. Germline V CDR1 and CDR2: SGHRS, YFSETQ. The length of the CDR3 is 14 residues. V was trimmed by 4 bases and J by 13 bases, leaving 18 bases between them. The CDR3 bases are TGCGCCAGCAGCCGTGAACCTCTGAGGTTGCCCCTCCACTTT. This sequence encodes CASSREPLRLPLHF.

The V call is TRBV14, the J call TRBJ1-6; D not certain. Germline lookup yields CDR1 SGHDN and CDR2 FVKESK. CDR3 size: 15 residues. The V end was cut by 0 bases, the J end by 8 bases, with 11 bases between. The CDR3 here is CASSQDSPLYSPLHF. In nucleotides, the CDR3 is TGTGCCAGCAGCCAAGATAGCCCGCTTTATTCACCCCTCCACTTT.

This chain joins TRBV29-1 and TRBJ2-1, with D perhaps TRBD1 (6 bases). The CDR3 consists of 11 residues. Germline CDR1 is SQVTM and CDR2 is ANQGSEA. The V end lost 7 bases, the J end lost 4 bases, and 8 bases lay between the germline ends. This CDR3 is CSGTGYNEQFF. In nucleotides, the CDR3 is TGCAGCGGAACAGGGTACAATGAGCAGTTCTTC.

The chain employs TRBV15 and TRBJ2-7; 7 bases line up with TRBD1. With 3 bases clipped from V and 2 bases from J, the junction kept 7 bases outside the gene matches. Germline V gives CDR1 LNHNV, CDR2 YYDKDF (reference sequence). This CDR3 has 15 residues. DNA for the CDR3: TGTGCCACCAGCAGGGGTCGACAGGGCGCCTACGAGCAGTACTTC. The encoded protein is CATSRGRQGAYEQYF.

The chain has TRBV7-9 and TRBJ1-5; TRBD1 is a possible D gene (5 bases). The CDR3 length is 14 residues. V lost 2 bases and J 5 bases, leaving 10 bases between the germline ends. Germline CDR1 SEHNR, CDR2 FQNEAQ (reference sequence). This CDR3 is CASSLQGGYQPQHF. DNA for the CDR3: TGTGCCAGCAGCTTACAGGGAGGGTATCAGCCCCAGCATTTT.

J is TRBJ2-3 and V is TRBV6-4; 11 bases line up with TRBD1. Looked up from germline, CDR1 is MRHNA and CDR2 is SNTAGT. J was trimmed by 2 bases and V by 5 bases; bases with no gene match: 3. The CDR3 loop spans 15 amino acids. CDR3 region: CASSWTGGSTDTQYF. As DNA, the CDR3 is TGTGCCAGCAGTTGGACAGGGGGCTCCACAGATACGCAGTATTTT.

The V and J genes are TRBV7-2 and TRBJ1-6; 9 bases are a match to TRBD1. With V trimmed by 4 bases and J by 7 bases, 8 bases remained unmatched. Germline values: CDR1 SGHTA, CDR2 FQGNSA. CDR3 length: 16 residues. The CDR3 region has the DNA TGTGCCAGCAGCTCTCTCCTCACAGGGGGCAATTCACCCCTCCACTTT. Its translation: CASSSLLTGGNSPLHF.

The chain recombines TRBV9 with TRBJ2-6, with 9 bases fitting TRBD1. Per germline, CDR1 SGDLS and CDR2 YYNGEE. The CDR3 extends over 17 amino acids. With V trimmed by 5 bases and J by 4 bases, 10 bases remained unmatched. CDR3 amino acids: CASRSPGTGIGANVLTF. CDR3 coding DNA: TGTGCCAGCAGGAGTCCCGGGACAGGGATCGGGGCCAACGTCCTGACTTTC.

The J gene is TRBJ2-7, the V gene TRBV2, with a weak D call TRBD2 (5 bases). There are 12 residues in the CDR3. The V gene lost 7 bases and the J gene lost 7 bases, with 14 bases spanning the gap. Germline V lookup: CDR1 SNHLY, CDR2 FYNNEI. In nucleotides, the CDR3 is TGTGCCAGCAATCGGGGTTTCGATGAGCAGTACGTC. This codes for CASNRGFDEQYV.

The chain combines TRBV12-3 or TRBV12-4 with TRBJ1-5; D uncertain. This CDR3 is 13 amino acids long. V was pared by 4 bases and J by 5 bases, with 9 bases between. The CDR3 protein is CASSSYFDQPQHF. Here the CDR3 DNA reads TGTGCCAGCAGTTCGTACTTCGATCAGCCCCAGCATTTT.

This chain connects TRBV19 to TRBJ1-2; TRBD1 agrees at 10 bases. The CDR3 has 14 amino acids. CDR1 and CDR2 from the germline V gene are LNHDA and SQIVND (reference sequence). Germline trimming cut 5 bases from V and 5 bases from J; bases unmatched to any gene: 5. The CDR3 region is CASSSDRGRYGYTF. The CDR3 DNA follows: TGTGCCAGTAGTTCGGACAGGGGGAGGTATGGCTACACCTTC. Full variable domain (missing parts from reference TRBV19 and TRBJ1-2): DGGITQSPKYLFRKEGQNVTLSCEQNLNHDAMYWYRQDPGQGLRLIYYSQIVNDFQKGDIAEGYSVSREKKESFPLTVTSAQKNPTAFYLCASSSDRGRYGYTFGSGTRLTVV.

This clone was detected once. V is TRBV11-2 and J is TRBJ1-2, with D possibly being TRBD1 (5 bases). V shed 3 bases and J shed 8 bases, with 13 bases lying between them. CDR1 and CDR2 from the germline V gene are SGHAT and FQNNGV. CDR3 length equals 13 residues. This chain's CDR3 is CASSFSGGNGYTF. The CDR3 bases are TGTGCCAGCAGCTTTTCGGGGGGAAACGGCTACACCTTC.

CDR3 loop: CASRETGVSSYNEQFF. CDR3 nucleotides: TGTGCCAGCAGGGAAACAGGGGTTAGCTCCTACAATGAGCAGTTCTTC. The chain has TRBV6-1 and TRBJ2-1, with 7 bases fitting TRBD1. V gave up 6 bases and J gave up 0 bases; unmatched junction bases: 8. The CDR3 extends over 16 amino acids. Germline CDR1 reads MNHNS; CDR2 reads SASEGT.

The J gene is TRBJ2-7, the V gene TRBV30, with 9 nucleotides matching TRBD1. V dropped 2 bases and J dropped 4; count of bases not matched to a gene: 9. The CDR3 contains 15 residues. Germline CDR1 reads GTSNPN; CDR2 reads SVGIG (reference sequence). The CDR3 bases are TGTGCCTGGAGTCGAACCGGGACAGGGAGGTACGAGCAGTACTTC. This codes for CAWSRTGTGRYEQYF.

The chain is built from TRBV10-3 and TRBJ2-2; tentative D call: TRBD2 (6 bases). V was pared by 6 bases and J by 3 bases, with 11 bases between. The germline V gene encodes CDR1 ENHRY and CDR2 SYGVKD. This CDR3 has 14 residues. The CDR3 nucleotides read TGTGCCATCAGACACGGGACTTACACCGGGGAGCTGTTTTTT. Protein sequence: CAIRHGTYTGELFF.